This T cell receptor (beta chain) was identified in a study of blood T cell repertoires in COVID-19. At the level of the study: T cells, B-cell-depleted T cells, or PBMCs supplied cDNA or gDNA.

The CDR3 loop spans 16 amino acids. V dropped 3 bases and J dropped 0 bases, with 10 bases sitting between them. The germline gives CDR1 SGHRS, CDR2 YFSETQ. The authors' processing: Nucleated cell counts were estimated from reference gene primer amplification. Libraries were prepared by immunoSEQ multiplex PCR; TCRdb keeps only in-frame clonotypes and omits some of them. That table supplies the V and J calls and clone size; D and trimming were determined from the DNA. The data show approximately 110,000 clones, with around three quarters seen just once and around 4.7% held by the top ten. The receptor was derived from a human donor in a cohort sampled during active or convalescent COVID-19. Sequencing used peripheral blood. The chain links TRBV5-1 to TRBJ1-6; tentative D call: TRBD1 (6 bases). Here the CDR3 reads CASSSDRSSYNSPLHF. The CDR3 DNA follows: TGCGCCAGCAGCTCGGACAGATCCTCCTATAATTCACCCCTCCACTTT.